This entry lists 10 T cell receptor beta chains sequenced from one sample in a study of OX40 agonist ivuxolimab in advanced cancers. The repertoire was sequenced with immunoSEQ multiplex PCR; TCRdb's copy has only in-frame clones and lacks some. The sample holds under 100,000 clones, about nine tenths seen once. Sequenced material: CD4+ or CD8+ T cells sorted from blood, taken in a trial of the OX40 agonist ivuxolimab. All receptors come from an adult with an advanced solid tumor such as melanoma, head and neck, liver or kidney cancer.

This clone was found once. The chain combines TRBV5-6 with TRBJ2-7; perhaps TRBD2 as D (6 bases). The length of the CDR3 is 14 residues. The germline V and J ends were trimmed by 5 bases and 4 bases, with 16 bases remaining between them. Germline V gene sequence: CDR1 SGHDT, CDR2 YYEEEE. The DNA of the CDR3 is TGTGCCAGCAGTCGCGGGACGGTAAAGTACGAGCAGTACTTC. Its translation: CASSRGTVKYEQYF.

The CDR3 region is CASSQDRGVNEQFF. Written as DNA, the CDR3 is TGTGCCAGCAGCCAAGACCGGGGAGTCAATGAGCAGTTCTTC. The chain has TRBV4-2 and TRBJ2-1; D possibly corresponds to TRBD2 (5 bases). The CDR3 has 14 amino acids. Between the trimmed V and J ends, which lost 0 bases and 6 bases, there was a span of 9 bases. Germline loops: CDR1 LGHNA, CDR2 YNFKEQ.

The CDR3 DNA sequence: TGTGCCAGCAGTTCCCCACCAGGGGTCGATGAGCAGTTCTTC. Amino acid sequence: CASSSPPGVDEQFF. J is TRBJ2-1 and V is TRBV6-6; possibly TRBD1 for D (6 bases). CDR1 is MNHNY, CDR2 SVGAGI, per germline (reference sequence). CDR3 length equals 14 residues. Deletions cut 4 bases from V and 8 bases from J, with 15 bases between.

V usage is TRBV7-9 and J usage is TRBJ2-2, with unresolved D. V was cut by 7 bases and J by 7 bases, with 10 bases left in between. Germline-derived CDR1 and CDR2 are SEHNR and FQNEAQ (reference sequence). The CDR3 runs 12 residues. The CDR3 sequence is CASTHYSGELFF. The CDR3 DNA reads as TGTGCCAGCACCCATTACAGCGGGGAGCTGTTTTTT.

This chain uses TRBV20-1 with TRBJ1-2; D gene ambiguous. The CDR3 loop spans 11 amino acids. CDR1 is DFQATT, CDR2 SNEGSKA, per germline (reference sequence). V lost 5 bases and J lost 3, with 7 bases in between. DNA for the CDR3: TGCAGTGCTCCTAGGGACTATGGCTACACCTTC. Encoded protein: CSAPRDYGYTF.

A word on this clone: In the same sample, other DNA sequences code for this CDR3. The chain employs TRBV15 and TRBJ1-5, with D perhaps matching TRBD1 (5 bases). CDR1 LNHNV and CDR2 YYDKDF come from the germline V gene (reference sequence). V was pared by 8 bases and J by 2 bases, with 13 bases between. The CDR3 has 14 amino acids. The CDR3 DNA reads TGTGCCACCTGCCGGGCGGGGGGCAATCAGCCCCAGCATTTT. Its translation is CATCRAGGNQPQHF.

The genes are TRBV7-9 and TRBJ2-5, with TRBD1 matching over 7 bases. The germline V gene has CDR1 SEHNR and CDR2 FQNEAQ (reference sequence). Trimming cost V 3 bases and J 5 bases; bases outside gene matches: 6. There are 14 residues in the CDR3. CDR3 loop: CASSFARGYETQYF. CDR3 coding DNA: TGTGCCAGCAGCTTCGCCAGGGGGTATGAGACCCAGTACTTC.

This CDR3 reads CASSVALSSTDTQYF. DNA of the CDR3: TGTGCCAGCAGCGTAGCCCTCTCGAGCACAGATACGCAGTATTTT. The chain has TRBV9 and TRBJ2-3; D not resolved. This CDR3 spans 15 amino acids. Germline-derived CDR1 and CDR2 are SGDLS and YYNGEE. The V end lost 0 bases, the J end lost 0 bases, and 8 bases lay between the germline ends.

V usage is TRBV28 and J usage is TRBJ2-4, with D perhaps matching TRBD1 or TRBD2 (5 bases each). Germline V gene sequence: CDR1 MDHEN, CDR2 SYDVKM. Trimming shortened V by 5 bases and J by 6 bases, and 17 bases separated the two germline ends. This CDR3 region has 15 residues. The CDR3 loop reads CASSGDPPGRNIQYF. CDR3 DNA sequence: TGTGCCAGCAGTGGGGACCCGCCGGGTAGAAACATTCAGTACTTC.

This clone was observed once. The J gene is TRBJ1-4, the V gene TRBV28, with 7 bases identical to TRBD1. The CDR3 consists of 18 residues. The J segment lost 4 bases and the V segment lost 3 bases, leaving 14 bases of the junction unmatched. The germline CDR1 and CDR2 sequences are MDHEN and SYDVKM. The CDR3 DNA reads TGTGCCAGCAGTTTCCAAGCCTCAGGGGGGGATTATAATGAAAAACTGTTTTTT. Translated, it gives CASSFQASGGDYNEKLFF.